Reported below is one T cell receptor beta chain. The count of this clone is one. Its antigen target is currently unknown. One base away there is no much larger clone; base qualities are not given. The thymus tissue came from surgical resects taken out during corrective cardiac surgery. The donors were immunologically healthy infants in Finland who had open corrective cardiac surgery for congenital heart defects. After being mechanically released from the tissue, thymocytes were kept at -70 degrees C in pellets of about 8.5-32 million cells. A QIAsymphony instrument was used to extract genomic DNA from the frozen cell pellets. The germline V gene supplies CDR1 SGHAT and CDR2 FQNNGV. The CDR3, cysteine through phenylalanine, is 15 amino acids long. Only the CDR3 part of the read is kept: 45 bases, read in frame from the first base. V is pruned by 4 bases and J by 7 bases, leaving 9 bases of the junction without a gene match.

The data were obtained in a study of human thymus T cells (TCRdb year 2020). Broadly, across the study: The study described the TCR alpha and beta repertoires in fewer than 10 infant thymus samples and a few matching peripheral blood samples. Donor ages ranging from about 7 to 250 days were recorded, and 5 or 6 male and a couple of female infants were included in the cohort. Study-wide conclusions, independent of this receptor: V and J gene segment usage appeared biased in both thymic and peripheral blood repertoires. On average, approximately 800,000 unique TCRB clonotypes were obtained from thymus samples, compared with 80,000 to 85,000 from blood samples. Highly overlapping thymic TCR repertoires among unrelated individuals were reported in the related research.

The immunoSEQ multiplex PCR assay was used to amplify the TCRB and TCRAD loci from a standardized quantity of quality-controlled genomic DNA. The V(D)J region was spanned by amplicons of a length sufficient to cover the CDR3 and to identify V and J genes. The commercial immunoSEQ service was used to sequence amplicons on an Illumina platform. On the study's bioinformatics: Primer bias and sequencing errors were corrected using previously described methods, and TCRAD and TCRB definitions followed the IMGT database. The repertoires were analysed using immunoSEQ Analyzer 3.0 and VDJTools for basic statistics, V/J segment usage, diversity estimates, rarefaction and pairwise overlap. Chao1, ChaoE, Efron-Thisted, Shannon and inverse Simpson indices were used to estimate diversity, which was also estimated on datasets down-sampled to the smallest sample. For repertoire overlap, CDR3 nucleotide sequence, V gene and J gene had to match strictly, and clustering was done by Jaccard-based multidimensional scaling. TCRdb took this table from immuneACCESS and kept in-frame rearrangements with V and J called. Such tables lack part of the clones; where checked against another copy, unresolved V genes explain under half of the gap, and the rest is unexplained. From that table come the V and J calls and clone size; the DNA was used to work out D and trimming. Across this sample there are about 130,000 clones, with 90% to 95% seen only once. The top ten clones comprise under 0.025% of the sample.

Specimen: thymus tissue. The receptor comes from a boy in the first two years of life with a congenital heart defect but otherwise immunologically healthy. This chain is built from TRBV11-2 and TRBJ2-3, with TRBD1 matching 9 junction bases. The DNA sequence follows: TGTGCCAGCAGCTGGGGGGGACAGGGACAGAATACGCAGTATTTT. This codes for CASSWGGQGQNTQYF.